These 21 T cell receptor beta chains were sequenced from one sample in a study of tumor and adjacent non-tumor tissue in lung cancer. The library came from three nested PCR rounds adapted from ARM-PCR protocols. MiXCR was run by TCRdb on the multiplex PCR reads, yielding one entry per CDR3 protein. The sample contains roughly 67,000 distinct CDR3 sequences, about 77% of which appear only once. RNA was extracted from bulk tissue without any cell sorting. Distant lung tissue was collected more than 3 cm away from the tumor edge. Sequenced: distant non-tumor lung tissue. Receptors were obtained from a man aged 60-69 years with non-small cell lung cancer.

Points on this clonotype: A much bigger clone sits one base away, suggesting this may be a read error. The chain joins TRBV24-1 to TRBJ2-5; TRBD1 is a possible D gene (5 bases). The V end was cut by 1 base, the J end by 3 bases, with 17 bases between. Per germline, CDR1 KGHDR and CDR2 SFDVKD. The CDR3 is 17 amino acids. DNA for the CDR3: TGTGCCACCAGTGATTTACCAACAGGATGGGTGAAAGAGACCCAGTACTTC. Translating gives CATSDLPTGWVKETQYF.

Turning to this clonotype: This could be a read error, since a much larger clone is one nucleotide away. The genes are TRBV6-6 and TRBJ2-1, with a weak D call TRBD2 (6 bases). The ends were cut back, 6 bases at V and 8 bases at J, with 17 bases in the middle. CDR3 length: 14 residues. Germline CDR1 MNHNY, CDR2 SVGAGI (reference sequence). CDR3 loop: CASRMTRGRYEQFF. The DNA for the CDR3 is TGTGCCAGCAGGATGACTAGAGGGAGATATGAGCAGTTCTTC.

J is TRBJ2-7 and V is TRBV20-1, with D possibly being TRBD1 (6 bases). This CDR3 comprises 12 residues. CDR1 is DFQATT and CDR2 is SNEGSKA in the germline V gene (reference sequence). This CDR3 is CNARDIPDEQYF. The CDR3 region has the DNA TGCAATGCGAGGGACATACCCGACGAGCAGTACTTC.

The V gene is TRBV4-1, the J gene TRBJ2-1, with no clear D. This CDR3 has 18 amino acids. V lost 2 bases and J lost 3, with 20 bases in between. Germline CDR1 MGHRA, CDR2 YSYEKL. CDR3 residues: CASSQSSIGAADYNEQFF. The CDR3 DNA reads as TGCGCCAGCAGCCAATCCTCCATTGGAGCTGCTGACTACAATGAGCAGTTCTTC.

This clonotype was observed many times. The V gene is TRBV6-5, the J gene TRBJ2-3; D is ambiguous. This CDR3 has 16 residues. The V end was cut by 7 bases, the J end by 9 bases, with 26 bases between. CDR1 is MNHEY, CDR2 SVGAGI, per germline. The CDR3 DNA is TGTGCCAGCACCAGAGGTAGAGAGTTCCCCACGCGCACGCAGTATTTT. Residues: CASTRGREFPTRTQYF.

This clonotype showed up just a few times. The V gene is TRBV7-9, the J gene TRBJ2-7, with 10 bases that match TRBD2. V trimming: 1 base; J trimming: 4 bases; junction bases outside the gene matches: 16. The V gene's germline CDR1 is SEHNR and CDR2 FQNEAQ (reference sequence). The length of the CDR3 is 19 residues. The chain's CDR3 is CASSLETGLASYTSYEQYF. The DNA of the CDR3 is TGTGCCAGCAGCTTAGAGACGGGACTAGCGAGCTATACATCTTACGAGCAGTACTTC.

With respect to this clonotype: A read error may explain this, as a much larger clone is one base away. V and J are TRBV10-1 and TRBJ1-1, with D possibly matching TRBD1 (5 bases). Germline lookup yields CDR1 WNHNN and CDR2 SYGVQD (reference sequence). Trimming shortened V by 8 bases and J by 6 bases, and 16 bases separated the two germline ends. The CDR3 totals 13 residues. CDR3 in DNA: TGCGCCAGCTGGGCAGGGAGTCACGCTGAAGCTTTCTTT. As protein: CASWAGSHAEAFF.

In its sample, this clonotype was seen once. A clone one base away is much larger, so this may be a read error. The chain links TRBV20-1 to TRBJ2-7; D may correspond to TRBD1 or TRBD2 (6 bases each). Trimming left V 5 bases short and J 6 bases short, with 23 bases between. This CDR3 has 15 amino acids. Germline V gene lookup returns CDR1 DFQATT and CDR2 SNEGSKA (reference sequence). The CDR3 DNA follows: TGCAGTGCTGCTATTACGGAGGGACACAGACTCGAGCAGTACTTC. Its protein product is CSAAITEGHRLEQYF.

Regarding this clonotype: At one end, the junction sequence differs from germline, possibly due to a read error. The V gene is TRBV29-1, the J gene TRBJ2-7, with D tentatively TRBD2 (7 bases). The CDR3 has 14 residues. Germline V gives CDR1 SQVTM, CDR2 ANQGSEA. The CDR3 bases are TGCTGCGTTGAAGATAGGGGGACTATTTACCAGCAGTACTTC. Its protein product is CCVEDRGTIYQQYF.

In its sample, this clonotype was seen a few times. A junction end diverges from the germline sequence, so it may reflect a read error. The J gene is TRBJ2-5, the V gene TRBV11-2, with 8 bases aligning to TRBD1. Germline V gene lookup returns CDR1 SGHAT and CDR2 FQNNGV. CDR3 length equals 18 residues. The CDR3 bases are TGTGCCAGTAGCTTAGTCTCCCGGACAGGGTGTCGGCAAGAGGCCCAGTACTTC. The encoded protein is CASSLVSRTGCRQEAQYF. The full variable domain, its missing parts supplied by reference TRBV11-2 and TRBJ2-5, is EAGVAQSPRYKIIEKRQSVAFWCNPISGHATLYWYQQILGQGPKLLIQFQNNGVVDDSQLPKDRFSAERLKGVDSTLKIQPAKLEDSAVYLCASSLVSRTGCRQEAQYFGPGTRLLVL.

Of note for this clonotype: The junction and the germline gene differ at one end; a read error may be behind it. The chain combines TRBV4-2 with TRBJ2-2; D is perhaps TRBD2 (5 bases). The CDR3 has 14 amino acids. Per germline, CDR1 LGHNA and CDR2 YNFKEQ. The CDR3 reads CASNQANFAGELFF. For the CDR3, the DNA is TGTGCCAGCAACCAGGCCAACTTTGCCGGGGAGTTGTTTTTT.

About this clonotype itself: Because the CDR3 is missing its conserved closing phenylalanine or tryptophan, this is likely a read error. This chain connects TRBV12-3 or TRBV12-4 to TRBJ2-3; 9 bases match TRBD2. V was clipped by 4 bases and J by 0 bases; unmatched bases: 17. CDR3 size: 20 residues. In nucleotides, the CDR3 is TGTGCCAGCAGTTGCTGGACTAGCGAGGTCTGGAATACAAGCACAGATACGCAGTATATT. Translating gives CASSCWTSEVWNTSTDTQYI.

This CDR3 is CSVGPVRTEEWTKAFF. The CDR3 bases are TGCAGCGTTGGACCCGTCCGGACAGAGGAGTGGACTAAAGCTTTCTTT. The genes are TRBV29-1 and TRBJ1-1, with D possibly matching TRBD1 (6 bases). This CDR3 region has 16 residues. Germline CDR1 is SQVTM and CDR2 is ANQGSEA. V was pared by 4 bases and J by 9 bases, with 27 bases between.

A word on this clonotype: The junction and the germline gene differ at one end; a read error may be behind it. The chain uses TRBV11-2 and TRBJ2-7, with D perhaps matching TRBD2 (7 bases). Germline CDR1 and CDR2: SGHAT and FQNNGV. This CDR3 spans 14 amino acids. DNA of the CDR3: TGTGCCATCAGCTTCGCGGGGGCCTACTACGAGCAGTACTTC. Translation: CAISFAGAYYEQYF.

As regards this clonotype: The missing conserved phenylalanine or tryptophan at the end of this CDR3 makes a read error likely. The CDR3 DNA follows: TGTGCCAGCAGCTTCGAGACTAGCGGGAATGAGCAGTTCTAC. It is translated as CASSFETSGNEQFY. V is TRBV11-3 and J is TRBJ2-1; TRBD2 agrees at 10 bases. J gave up 7 bases and V 3 bases, and 3 bases lay outside the gene matches. The CDR3 is 14 amino acids. The germline V gene has CDR1 SGHNT and CDR2 YENEEA.

Points on this clonotype: A much larger clone lies one base from this, so it may be a read error. The chain is built from TRBV7-2 and TRBJ1-2; 9 nucleotides agree with TRBD1. This CDR3 comprises 14 residues. In germline, CDR1 is SGHTA, CDR2 FQGNSA. The CDR3 sequence: CVSSSNRGLKGYTF. In nucleotides, the CDR3 is TGTGTCAGCAGCTCCAACAGGGGGCTAAAGGGCTACACCTTC.

To note about this clonotype: Relative to the germline gene, one junction end is altered; a read error may explain this. The gene calls are TRBV5-1 and TRBJ2-5, with 8 bases fitting TRBD2. This CDR3 has 16 residues. The V gene's germline CDR1 is SGHRS and CDR2 YFSETQ. The CDR3 here is CASSLTSGSRGETQCF. In nucleotides, the CDR3 is TGCGCCAGCAGCTTGACTAGCGGTAGTCGGGGAGAGACCCAGTGCTTC.

This clonotype was found many times. This chain joins TRBV5-8 and TRBJ2-1, with TRBD2 matching over 15 bases. Looked up from germline, CDR1 is SGHTS and CDR2 is YDEGEE. The junction had 7 bases not matched to a gene; V was cut back by 0 bases and J by 6 bases. The CDR3 length is 18 residues. CDR3 bases: TGTGCCAGCAGCTTGGCGGGACTAGCGGGAGGAGGATCCAATGAGCAGTTCTTC. Its translation is CASSLAGLAGGGSNEQFF.

Note on this clonotype: A read error may account for a junction end that differs from germline. The V call is TRBV11-2, the J call TRBJ2-3; the D gene is possibly TRBD2 (6 bases). The CDR3 sequence is 17 residues long. The germline V gene encodes CDR1 SGHAT and CDR2 FQNNGV. In DNA form, the CDR3 reads TGTGCCAGCAGCTTAGTGGGATTCGTCACTAGCACAGATGCGCAGTATTTT. This encodes CASSLVGFVTSTDAQYF.

The chain is built from TRBV20-1 and TRBJ2-2, with TRBD2 as a possible D gene (5 bases). Germline CDR1 is DFQATT and CDR2 is SNEGSKA (reference sequence). The CDR3 contains 15 residues. V was pared by 4 bases and J by 9 bases, with 21 bases between. The CDR3 coding sequence is TGCAGTGCTACCCGAGGACTGGAACTAAGCAGGGAGCTGTTTTTT. Its translation: CSATRGLELSRELFF.

As concerns this clonotype: A read error is possible here, since a much larger clone lies one base away. This chain links TRBV28 with TRBJ1-5; D is uncertain. Germline loops: CDR1 MDHEN, CDR2 SYDVKM. The CDR3 totals 12 residues. The CDR3 sequence is CASSSFGQSQHF. The CDR3 DNA follows: TGTGCCAGCAGTTCCTTCGGTCAGTCCCAGCATTTT.